These 4 T cell receptor beta chains originate from one sample sequenced in a study of cytomegalovirus exposure and HLA in healthy donors. The assay was immunoSEQ multiplex PCR, and TCRdb's table has in-frame clones only and misses some. The table records about 160,000 clones, 84% of them present only once. The sequenced sample consisted of PBMCs. Receptors were obtained from a man aged 25-45 years in good health and CMV-seropositive.

This clone was counted between two and nine times. The chain is built from TRBV30 and TRBJ2-7, with D unresolved. There are 12 residues in the CDR3. The V gene's germline CDR1 is GTSNPN and CDR2 SVGIG (reference sequence). V lost 0 bases and J lost 3, with 6 bases in between. CDR3 loop: CAWSVTVYEQYF. The CDR3 DNA sequence: TGTGCCTGGAGTGTAACGGTCTACGAGCAGTACTTC.

CDR3 sequence reads: CASSPPDRWDGYTF. In nucleotides, the CDR3 is TGTGCCAGCAGCCCACCGGACAGGTGGGATGGCTACACCTTC. This rearrangement joins TRBV5-4 to TRBJ1-2, with TRBD1 identical over 7 bases. V shed 4 bases, J shed 6 bases, and the junction held 9 bases outside the gene matches. The CDR3 runs 14 residues. The V gene's germline CDR1 is SGHNT and CDR2 YYREEE (reference sequence). Full variable domain (outside the CDR3, taken from reference TRBV5-4 and TRBJ1-2): ETGVTQSPTHLIKTRGQQVTLRCSSQSGHNTVSWYQQALGQGPQFIFQYYREEENGRGNFPPRFSGLQFPNYSSELNVNALELDDSALYLCASSPPDRWDGYTFGSGTRLTVV.

This clone was counted only a few times. The gene calls are TRBV7-9 and TRBJ2-7, with D unresolved. Looked up from germline, CDR1 is SEHNR and CDR2 is FQNEAQ (reference sequence). V lost 2 bases, J lost 7 bases, and 6 bases lay in between. The CDR3 runs 11 residues. CDR3 loop: CASSLNWEQYF. The CDR3 nucleotides read TGTGCCAGCAGCTTAAACTGGGAGCAGTACTTC.

The chain links TRBV7-2 to TRBJ2-1; no reliable D call. V lost 3 bases, J lost 7 bases, and 7 bases lay in between. The CDR3 sequence is 12 residues long. From germline, CDR1 is SGHTA and CDR2 FQGNSA. CDR3 amino acids: CASSFSNNEQFF. The CDR3 nucleotides read TGTGCCAGCAGCTTTTCAAATAATGAGCAGTTCTTC.